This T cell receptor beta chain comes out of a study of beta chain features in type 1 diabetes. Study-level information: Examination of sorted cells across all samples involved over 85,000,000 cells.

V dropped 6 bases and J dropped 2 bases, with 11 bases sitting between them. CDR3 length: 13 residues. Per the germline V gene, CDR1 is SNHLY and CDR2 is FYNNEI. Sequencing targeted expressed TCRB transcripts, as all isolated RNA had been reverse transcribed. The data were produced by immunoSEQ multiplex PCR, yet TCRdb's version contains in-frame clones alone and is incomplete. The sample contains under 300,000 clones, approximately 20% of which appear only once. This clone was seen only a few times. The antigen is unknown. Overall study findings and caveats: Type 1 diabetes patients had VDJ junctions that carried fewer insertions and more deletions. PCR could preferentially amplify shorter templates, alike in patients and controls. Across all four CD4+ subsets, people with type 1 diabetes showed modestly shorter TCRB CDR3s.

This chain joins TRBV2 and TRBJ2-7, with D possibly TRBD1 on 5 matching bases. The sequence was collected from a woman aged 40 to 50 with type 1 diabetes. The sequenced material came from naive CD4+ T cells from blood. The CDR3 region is CASSGLRAYEQYF. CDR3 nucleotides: TGTGCCAGCAGCGGGCTCAGGGCCTACGAGCAGTACTTC.